The entry below describes one T cell receptor beta chain. All donors participated as healthy donors of bone marrow. These data belong to a study of cytomegalovirus exposure and HLA in healthy donors. Both 60 Vbeta primers and 13 Jbeta primers went into the PCR. Measured with immunoSEQ multiplex PCR; TCRdb has only the in-frame clones, and not every one. The table includes fewer than 200,000 clones, around 80% detected once. The clonotype originates from a man aged 35 to 55 in good health and CMV-seronegative. The sequencing sample was made of PBMCs.

CDR3 coding DNA: TGTGCCAGCAGCAACTCGGGACAACCCACCTTC. This gives the protein CASSNSGQPTF. The V and J genes are TRBV14 and TRBJ1-2, with TRBD1 as a possible D gene (6 bases). CDR1 is SGHDN, CDR2 FVKESK, per germline. The CDR3 runs to 11 residues. V lost 5 bases, J lost 13 bases, and 14 bases lay in between. The variable domain in full, completed from reference TRBV14 and TRBJ1-2, reads EAGVTQFPSHSVIEKGQTVTLRCDPISGHDNLYWYRRVMGKEIKFLLHFVKESKQDESGMPNNRFLAERTGGTYSTLKVQPAELEDSGVYFCASSNSGQPTFGSGTRLTVV.